The TCR beta chain under discussion was sequenced for a study of T-cell reconstitution after alpha-beta-depleted transplantation in children. Whole-study results and caveats: Several patients had high TCRbeta diversity at day 60; it came from surviving recipient T cells and thymic progenitors. Several hundred expanded graft clones reportedly were the source of alpha-beta T cells about two months after transplant. Diversity and T-cell counts at one year after transplant derived mostly from new T cells.

TCRbeta library preparation incorporated unique molecular identifiers. TCRdb called the PCR reads again in MiXCR, with one record for every CDR3 protein. The repertoire includes roughly 790,000 distinct CDR3 sequences, roughly 15% of them detected once, and about 5% sits in the top ten. V was shortened by 5 bases and J by 2 bases, with 19 bases between the two germline ends. The CDR3 sequence is 17 residues long. On this clonotype itself: Its antigen is unidentified.

The chain has TRBV12-3 or TRBV12-4 and TRBJ2-1; possible D gene TRBD2, 6 bases. The sequencing here drew on PBMCs, mostly from graft donor cells, taken 360 days after TCRalphabeta/CD19-depleted stem cell transplant. The TCR sequence derives from a male patient under 18 who had a stem cell transplant for acute lymphoblastic leukemia, so the T cells may come from the graft donor. CDR3 protein: CASSPPLPDYTYNEQFF. Here the CDR3 DNA reads TGTGCCAGCAGTCCACCGCTACCGGACTATACCTACAATGAGCAGTTCTTC.